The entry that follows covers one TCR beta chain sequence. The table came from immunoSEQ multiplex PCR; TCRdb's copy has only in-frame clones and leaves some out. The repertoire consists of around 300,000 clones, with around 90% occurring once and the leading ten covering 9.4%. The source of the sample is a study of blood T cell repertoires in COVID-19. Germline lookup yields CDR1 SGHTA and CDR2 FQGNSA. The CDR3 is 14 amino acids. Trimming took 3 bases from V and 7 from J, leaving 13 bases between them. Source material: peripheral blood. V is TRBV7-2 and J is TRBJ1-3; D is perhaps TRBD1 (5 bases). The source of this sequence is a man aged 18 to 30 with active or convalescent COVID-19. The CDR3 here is CASSFKAGSNTIYF. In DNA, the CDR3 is TGTGCCAGCAGCTTTAAGGCAGGGTCGAACACCATATATTTT.